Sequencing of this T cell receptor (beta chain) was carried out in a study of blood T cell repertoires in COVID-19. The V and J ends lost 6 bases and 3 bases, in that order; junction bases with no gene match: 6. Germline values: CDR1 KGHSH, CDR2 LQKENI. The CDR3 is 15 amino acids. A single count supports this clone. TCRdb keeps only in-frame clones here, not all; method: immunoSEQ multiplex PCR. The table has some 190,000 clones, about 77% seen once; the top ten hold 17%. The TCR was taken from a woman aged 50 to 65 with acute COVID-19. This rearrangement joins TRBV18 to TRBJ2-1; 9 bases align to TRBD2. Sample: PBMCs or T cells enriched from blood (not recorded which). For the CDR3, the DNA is TGTGCCAGCTCCGCCGGGCGGGGGGGCTACAATGAGCAGTTCTTC. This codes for CASSAGRGGYNEQFF.